This T cell receptor beta chain was sequenced during a study of blood T cell repertoires in COVID-19. For the study at large: Nucleic acid was either cDNA or gDNA, and it came from T cells, B-cell-depleted T cells, or PBMCs.

Libraries were prepared by immunoSEQ multiplex PCR; TCRdb keeps only in-frame clonotypes and omits some of them. Counted here are around 280,000 clones, 86% occurring once; the ten biggest clones make up around 2.1%. Germline CDR1 reads GTSNPN; CDR2 reads SVGIG (reference sequence). V shed 4 bases and J shed 5 bases, with 18 bases lying between them. This CDR3 is 15 amino acids long. The V gene is TRBV30, the J gene TRBJ1-5; no clear D. Sample: peripheral blood. The TCR sequence derives from a woman aged 30 to 39 who had recovered from COVID-19. CDR3 DNA sequence: TGTGCCTGGACGTCCCCCTTCTCCCCTGATCAGCCCCAGCATTTT. This codes for CAWTSPFSPDQPQHF.